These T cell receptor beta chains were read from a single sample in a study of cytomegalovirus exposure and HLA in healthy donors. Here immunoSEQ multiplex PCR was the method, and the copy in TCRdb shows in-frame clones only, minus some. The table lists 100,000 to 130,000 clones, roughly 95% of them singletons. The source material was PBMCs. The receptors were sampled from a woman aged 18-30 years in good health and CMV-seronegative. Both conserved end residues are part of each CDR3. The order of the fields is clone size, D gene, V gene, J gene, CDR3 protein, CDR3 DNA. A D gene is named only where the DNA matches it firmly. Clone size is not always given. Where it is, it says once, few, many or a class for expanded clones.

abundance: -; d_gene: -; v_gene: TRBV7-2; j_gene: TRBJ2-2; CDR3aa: CASSLSKGANTGELFF; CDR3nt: TGTGCCAGCAGCTTGTCGAAGGGGGCGAACACCGGGGAGCTGTTTTTT
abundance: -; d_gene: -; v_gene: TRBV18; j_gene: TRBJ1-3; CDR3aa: CASSPRRRGFYSGNTIYF; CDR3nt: TGTGCCAGCTCACCACGTCGTCGGGGTTTCTACTCTGGAAACACCATATATTTT
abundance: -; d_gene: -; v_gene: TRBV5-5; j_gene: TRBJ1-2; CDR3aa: CASSLDLGELYGYTF; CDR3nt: TGTGCCAGCAGCTTAGATCTGGGAGAGCTCTATGGCTACACCTTC
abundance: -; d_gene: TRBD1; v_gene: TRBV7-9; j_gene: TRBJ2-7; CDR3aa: CASSLVGQVYEQYF; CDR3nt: TGTGCCAGCAGCTTAGTTGGACAGGTCTACGAGCAGTACTTC
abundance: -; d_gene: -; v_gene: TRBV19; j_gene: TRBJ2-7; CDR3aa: CASSMVGGTYEQYF; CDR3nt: TGTGCCAGTAGTATGGTCGGCGGGACCTACGAGCAGTACTTC
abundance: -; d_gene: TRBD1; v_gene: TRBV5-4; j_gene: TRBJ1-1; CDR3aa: CASSVLQGSVTEAFF; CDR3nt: TGTGCCAGCAGCGTCTTACAGGGGTCAGTTACTGAAGCTTTCTTT
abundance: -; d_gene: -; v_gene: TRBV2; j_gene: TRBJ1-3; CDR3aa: CASVVGRATGNTIYF; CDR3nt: TGTGCCAGCGTGGTTGGCAGGGCAACAGGAAACACCATATATTTT
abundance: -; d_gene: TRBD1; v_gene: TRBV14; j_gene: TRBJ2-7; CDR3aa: CASSRFGQGTYEQYF; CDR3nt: TGTGCCAGCAGCCGATTTGGACAGGGGACTTACGAGCAGTACTTC
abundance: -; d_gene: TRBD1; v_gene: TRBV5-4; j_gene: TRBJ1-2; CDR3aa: CASSYQGAEYGYTF; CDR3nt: TGTGCCAGCAGCTATCAGGGGGCGGAGTATGGCTACACCTTC
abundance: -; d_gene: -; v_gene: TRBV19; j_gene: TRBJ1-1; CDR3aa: CASSGATDFGGAFF; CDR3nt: TGTGCCAGTAGTGGGGCCACAGACTTCGGCGGAGCTTTCTTT
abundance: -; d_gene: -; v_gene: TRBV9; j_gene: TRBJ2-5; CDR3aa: CASTRSQGGAEETQYF; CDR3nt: TGTGCCAGCACACGATCCCAAGGGGGGGCCGAAGAGACCCAGTACTTC
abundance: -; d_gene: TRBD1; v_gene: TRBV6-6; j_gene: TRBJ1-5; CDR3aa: CASSPDPDRAGQPQHF; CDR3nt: TGTGCCAGCAGCCCTGACCCTGACAGGGCGGGACAGCCCCAGCATTTT
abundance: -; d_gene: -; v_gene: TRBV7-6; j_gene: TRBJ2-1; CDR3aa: CASSLAMGGNEQFF; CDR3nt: TGTGCCAGCAGCTTAGCGATGGGAGGCAATGAGCAGTTCTTC
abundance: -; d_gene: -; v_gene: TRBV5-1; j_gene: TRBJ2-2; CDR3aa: CASSFGGTSNTGELFF; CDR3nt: TGCGCCAGCAGCTTCGGAGGGACTTCGAACACCGGGGAGCTGTTTTTT
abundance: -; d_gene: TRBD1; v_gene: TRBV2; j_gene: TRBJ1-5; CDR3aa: CASSLSGTGVRQPQHF; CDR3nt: TGTGCCAGCAGTTTATCCGGGACAGGGGTTCGTCAGCCCCAGCATTTT
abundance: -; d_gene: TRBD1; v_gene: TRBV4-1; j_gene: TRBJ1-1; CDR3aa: CASSQDRGLDTEAFF; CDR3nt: TGCGCCAGCAGCCAAGACAGGGGGCTGGATACTGAAGCTTTCTTT
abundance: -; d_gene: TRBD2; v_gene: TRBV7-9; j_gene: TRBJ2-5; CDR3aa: CASSSGDTQETQYF; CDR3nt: TGTGCCAGCAGCAGCGGGGATACCCAAGAGACCCAGTACTTC
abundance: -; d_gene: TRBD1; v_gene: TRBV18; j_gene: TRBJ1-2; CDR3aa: CASSPAGTEGVRGYTF; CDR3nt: TGTGCCAGCTCACCTGCCGGGACAGAGGGCGTAAGGGGCTACACCTTC
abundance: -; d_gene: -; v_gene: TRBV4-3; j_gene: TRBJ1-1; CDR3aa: CASSQDGQLLGNTEAFF; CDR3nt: TGCGCCAGCAGCCAAGATGGCCAGTTGCTTGGGAACACTGAAGCTTTCTTT
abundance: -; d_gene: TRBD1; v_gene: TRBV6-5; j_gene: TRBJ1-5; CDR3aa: CASSYKQGAAQPQHF; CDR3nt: TGTGCCAGCAGTTACAAACAGGGGGCTGCTCAGCCCCAGCATTTT
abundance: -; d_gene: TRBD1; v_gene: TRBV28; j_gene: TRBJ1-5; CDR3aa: CASSFRDRYSNQPQHF; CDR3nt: TGTGCCAGCAGTTTTAGGGACAGATATAGCAATCAGCCCCAGCATTTT
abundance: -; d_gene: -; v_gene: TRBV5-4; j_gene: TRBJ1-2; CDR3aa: CASSPDKNYGYTF; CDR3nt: TGTGCCAGCAGCCCCGACAAGAACTATGGCTACACCTTC
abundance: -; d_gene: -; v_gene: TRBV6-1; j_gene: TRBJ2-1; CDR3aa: CASSEIKFLGRGLDYNEQFF; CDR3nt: TGTGCCAGCAGTGAAATAAAGTTCCTAGGCAGGGGCCTGGACTACAATGAGCAGTTCTTC
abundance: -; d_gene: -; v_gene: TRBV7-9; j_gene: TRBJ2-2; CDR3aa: CASRTTDAGQSNTGELFF; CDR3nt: TGTGCCAGCAGAACCACGGACGCGGGACAGTCGAACACCGGGGAGCTGTTTTTT
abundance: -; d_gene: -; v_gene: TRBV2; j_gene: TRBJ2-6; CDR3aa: CASSEAHSGANVLTF; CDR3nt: TGTGCCAGCAGTGAAGCCCACTCTGGGGCCAACGTCCTGACTTTC
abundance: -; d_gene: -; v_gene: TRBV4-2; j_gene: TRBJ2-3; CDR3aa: CASSQAIQGGTDTQYF; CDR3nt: TGTGCCAGCAGCCAAGCGATTCAAGGAGGCACAGATACGCAGTATTTT
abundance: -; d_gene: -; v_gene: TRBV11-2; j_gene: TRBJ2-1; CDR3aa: CASSSPLFYNEQFF; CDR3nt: TGTGCCAGCAGCTCGCCACTCTTCTACAATGAGCAGTTCTTC
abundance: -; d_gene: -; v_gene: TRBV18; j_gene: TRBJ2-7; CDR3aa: CASSPSPGSYEQYF; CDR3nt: TGTGCCAGCTCACCTTCGCCGGGGAGTTACGAGCAGTACTTC
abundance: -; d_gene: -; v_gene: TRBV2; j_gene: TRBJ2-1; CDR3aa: CASSGAGKTYNEQFF; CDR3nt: TGTGCCAGCAGTGGGGCGGGGAAAACCTACAATGAGCAGTTCTTC
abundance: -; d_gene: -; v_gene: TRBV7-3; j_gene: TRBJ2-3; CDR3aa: CASSPGGTDTQYF; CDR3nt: TGTGCCAGCAGCCCCGGAGGAACAGATACGCAGTATTTT
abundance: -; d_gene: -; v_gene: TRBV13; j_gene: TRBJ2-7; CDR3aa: CASSSQAYEQYF; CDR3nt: TGTGCCAGCAGCTCTCAAGCATACGAGCAGTACTTC
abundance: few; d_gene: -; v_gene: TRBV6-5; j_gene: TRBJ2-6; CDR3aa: CASSYRGTSGANVLTF; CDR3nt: TGTGCCAGCAGTTATAGGGGGACCTCTGGGGCCAACGTCCTGACTTTC
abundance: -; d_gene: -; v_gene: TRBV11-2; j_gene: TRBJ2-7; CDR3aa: CASRARDGGSYEQYF; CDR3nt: TGTGCCAGCAGAGCCCGGGACGGGGGCTCCTACGAGCAGTACTTC
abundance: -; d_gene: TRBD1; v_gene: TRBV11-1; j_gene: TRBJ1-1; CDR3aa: CASSPRTGSNTEAFF; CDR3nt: TGTGCCAGCAGCCCCAGGACAGGCTCTAACACTGAAGCTTTCTTT
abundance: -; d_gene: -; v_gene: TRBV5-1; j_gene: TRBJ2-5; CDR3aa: CASSLQALETQYF; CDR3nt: TGCGCCAGCAGCTTGCAAGCTCTGGAGACCCAGTACTTC
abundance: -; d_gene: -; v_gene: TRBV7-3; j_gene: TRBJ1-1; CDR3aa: CASSSREGTEAFF; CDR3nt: TGTGCCAGCAGCTCCAGGGAAGGCACTGAAGCTTTCTTT
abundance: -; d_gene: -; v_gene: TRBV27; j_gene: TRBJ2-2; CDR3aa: CASSPPRAGPHGELFF; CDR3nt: TGTGCCAGCAGTCCCCCGCGGGCCGGGCCTCACGGGGAGCTGTTTTTT
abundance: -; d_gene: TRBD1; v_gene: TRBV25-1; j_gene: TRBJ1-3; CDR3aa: CASSRDRGSGNTIYF; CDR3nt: TGTGCCAGCAGTCGGGACAGGGGTTCTGGAAACACCATATATTTT
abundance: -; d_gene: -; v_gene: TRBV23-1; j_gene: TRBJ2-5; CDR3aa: CASSQSPFGETQYF; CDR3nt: TGCGCCAGCAGTCAATCCCCTTTCGGGGAGACCCAGTACTTC
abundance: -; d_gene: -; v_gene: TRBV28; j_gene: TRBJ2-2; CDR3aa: CASSLPAGAGELFF; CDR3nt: TGTGCCAGCAGTTTACCGGCAGGGGCCGGGGAGCTGTTTTTT
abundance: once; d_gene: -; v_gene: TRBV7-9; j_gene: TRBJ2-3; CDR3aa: CASSFPLVTDTQYF; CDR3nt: TGTGCCAGCAGCTTTCCCCTAGTTACAGATACGCAGTATTTT
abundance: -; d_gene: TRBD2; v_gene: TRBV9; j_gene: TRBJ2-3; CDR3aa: CASSERTSADTQYF; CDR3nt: TGTGCCAGCAGCGAGAGGACTAGTGCAGATACGCAGTATTTT
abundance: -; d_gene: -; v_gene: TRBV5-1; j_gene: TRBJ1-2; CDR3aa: CASSLAFRTEEKGEDGYTF; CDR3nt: TGCGCCAGCAGCTTGGCCTTTAGGACAGAGGAAAAGGGTGAAGATGGCTACACCTTC
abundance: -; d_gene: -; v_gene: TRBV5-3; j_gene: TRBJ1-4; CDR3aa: CARSLGSALGEKLFF; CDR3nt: TGTGCCAGAAGCTTGGGGTCGGCATTGGGCGAAAAACTGTTTTTT
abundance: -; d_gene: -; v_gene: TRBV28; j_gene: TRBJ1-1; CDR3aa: CASLAGGRAVNTEAFF; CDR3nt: TGTGCCAGTTTGGCCGGGGGGAGGGCGGTGAACACTGAAGCTTTCTTT
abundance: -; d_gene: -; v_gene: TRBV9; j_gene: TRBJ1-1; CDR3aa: CASSASGARRTEAFF; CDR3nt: TGTGCCAGCAGTGCCAGTGGGGCCCGTAGGACTGAAGCTTTCTTT
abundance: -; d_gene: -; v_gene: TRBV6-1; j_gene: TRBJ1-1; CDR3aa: CASSERAGASTEAFF; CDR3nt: TGTGCCAGCAGTGAAAGGGCAGGGGCCTCCACTGAAGCTTTCTTT
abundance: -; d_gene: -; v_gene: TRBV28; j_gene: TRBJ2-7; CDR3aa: CASSLLQGQQYF; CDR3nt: TGTGCCAGCAGTTTGCTCCAGGGTCAGCAGTACTTC
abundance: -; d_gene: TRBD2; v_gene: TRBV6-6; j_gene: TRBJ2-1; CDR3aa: CASSSTTSGRYNEQFF; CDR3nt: TGTGCCAGCAGTTCGACGACTAGCGGGAGGTACAATGAGCAGTTCTTC
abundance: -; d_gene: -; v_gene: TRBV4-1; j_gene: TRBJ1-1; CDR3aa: CASSQPRTANTEAFF; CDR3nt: TGCGCCAGCAGCCAACCCCGGACAGCTAACACTGAAGCTTTCTTT
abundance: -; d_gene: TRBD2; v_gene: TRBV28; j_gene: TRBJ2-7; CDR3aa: CASSSTGLASEQYF; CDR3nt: TGTGCCAGCAGTTCTACAGGACTAGCCAGCGAGCAGTACTTC
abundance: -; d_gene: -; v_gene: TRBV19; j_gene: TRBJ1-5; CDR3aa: CASSSPGSVDQPQHF; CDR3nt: TGTGCCAGTAGTAGCCCGGGGAGCGTCGATCAGCCCCAGCATTTT
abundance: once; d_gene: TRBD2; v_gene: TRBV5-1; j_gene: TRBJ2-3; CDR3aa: CASSLPSARLAGSTDTQYF; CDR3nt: TGCGCCAGCAGCTTGCCCTCCGCCAGACTAGCGGGGTCCACAGATACGCAGTATTTT
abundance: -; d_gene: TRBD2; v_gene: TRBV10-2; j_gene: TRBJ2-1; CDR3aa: CASISGGAHEQFF; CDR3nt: TGCGCCAGCATTAGCGGGGGGGCCCACGAGCAGTTCTTC